The 8 T cell receptor beta chains below come from one sample, sequenced in a study of blood T cell repertoires in COVID-19. The method was immunoSEQ multiplex PCR; TCRdb's version includes in-frame clones alone and lacks a portion of them. The repertoire holds some 120,000 clones, with more than 75% as singletons. The material sequenced was peripheral blood. The receptors come from a human donor in a cohort sampled during active COVID-19.

V and J are TRBV6-4 and TRBJ1-1, with TRBD1 as a possible D gene (5 bases). Between the trimmed V and J ends, which lost 3 bases and 4 bases, there was a span of 12 bases. The CDR3 runs to 14 residues. Germline assignment: CDR1 MRHNA and CDR2 SNTAGT. DNA of the CDR3: TGTGCCAGCAGTGAGGAGGGGCGCGGCACTGAAGCTTTCTTT. Its protein product is CASSEEGRGTEAFF.

CDR3 nucleotide sequence: TGTGCCAGCAGCACAAACTACGAGCAGTACTTC. It encodes CASSTNYEQYF. The rearrangement links TRBV12-3 or TRBV12-4 to TRBJ2-7; D gene uncertain. The CDR3 runs 11 residues. With 6 bases removed from V and 3 bases from J, the gap between germline ends came to 6 bases.

By proportion, this clone is medium-sized (0.01 to 0.1%). A junction end diverges from the germline sequence, so it may reflect a read error. The chain employs TRBV7-7 and TRBJ2-2; 9 bases match TRBD2. The V gene's germline CDR1 is SSHAT and CDR2 FNYEAQ (reference sequence). CDR3 length: 16 amino acids. CDR3 nucleotides: TGTGCTAGCAGTCAAACCGGGACTAGCTTCCCCGGGGAGCTGTTTTTT. Its protein product is CASSQTGTSFPGELFF. Looking up the rest from reference TRBV7-7 and TRBJ2-2 gives the full variable domain: GAGVSQSPRYKVTKRGQDVTLRCDPISSHATLYWYQQALGQGPEFLTYFNYEAQPDKSGLPSDRFSAERPEGSISTLTIQRTEQRDSAMYRCASSQTGTSFPGELFFGEGSRLTVL.

This chain links TRBV4-1 with TRBJ2-3; D is undetermined. The V gene lost 0 bases and the J gene lost 0 bases, with 4 bases spanning the gap. The V gene's germline CDR1 is MGHRA and CDR2 YSYEKL. The CDR3 is 14 amino acids. Here the CDR3 reads CASSQDSSTDTQYF. In DNA form, the CDR3 reads TGCGCCAGCAGCCAAGATTCTAGCACAGATACGCAGTATTTT.

The chain combines TRBV11-3 with TRBJ2-3, with no clear D. The germline V and J ends were trimmed by 2 bases and 2 bases, with 8 bases remaining between them. There are 14 residues in the CDR3. Germline CDR1 and CDR2: SGHNT and YENEEA. CDR3 nucleotide sequence: TGTGCCAGCAGCTTACCTGGCAACACAGATACGCAGTATTTT. This gives the protein CASSLPGNTDTQYF.

V usage is TRBV10-3 and J usage is TRBJ1-2; 11 positions agree with TRBD1. This CDR3 has 14 amino acids. V shed 9 bases, J shed 3 bases, and the junction held 6 bases outside the gene matches. Germline V gene data show CDR1 as ENHRY and CDR2 as SYGVKD. CDR3 sequence: CAIYGTGGDYGYTF. In DNA, the CDR3 is TGTGCCATTTACGGGACAGGGGGAGACTATGGCTACACCTTC.

CDR3 bases: TGTGCCACCAAAAAAGGACAGGCGAGGAGCTACGAGCAGTACTTC. This encodes CATKKGQARSYEQYF. V usage is TRBV19 and J usage is TRBJ2-7; 7 bases are a match to TRBD1. Looked up from germline, CDR1 is LNHDA and CDR2 is SQIVND (reference sequence). V trimming: 10 bases; J trimming: 3 bases; junction bases outside the gene matches: 15. CDR3 size: 15 residues.

V gene TRBV20-1 combines with J gene TRBJ2-7, with D unclear. Trimming stripped 6 bases from V and 2 bases from J, with 8 bases between. This CDR3 is 11 amino acids long. CDR1 and CDR2 from the germline V gene are DFQATT and SNEGSKA (reference sequence). The chain's CDR3 is CSAKPPYEQYF. The CDR3 region has the DNA TGCAGTGCGAAGCCACCCTACGAGCAGTACTTC.